This entry concerns a single TCR beta chain. The antigen is unknown. These data belong to a study of response to subunit inactivated influenza vaccine. Broader study findings: T cells newly recruited by each seasonal influenza vaccination are few, the authors suggested.

TCRdb passed the RT-PCR reads through MiXCR, listing each CDR3 protein once. The table includes 860,000 or so distinct CDR3 sequences, 21% detected once. Germline assignment: CDR1 SQVTM and CDR2 ANQGSEA. Unmatched junction bases numbered 11, after V lost 4 bases and J lost 0 bases. The CDR3 loop spans 18 amino acids. The gene calls are TRBV29-1 and TRBJ2-6, with TRBD1 matching 8 bases. This sequence was found in a man aged 50-59 years who received an inactivated influenza vaccine. This sample comprised PBMCs from blood, obtained roughly 5 days after vaccination. CDR3 loop: CSVAGTGKKFSGANVLTF. The CDR3 DNA sequence: TGCAGCGTTGCTGGGACAGGAAAAAAATTCTCTGGGGCCAACGTCCTGACTTTC.